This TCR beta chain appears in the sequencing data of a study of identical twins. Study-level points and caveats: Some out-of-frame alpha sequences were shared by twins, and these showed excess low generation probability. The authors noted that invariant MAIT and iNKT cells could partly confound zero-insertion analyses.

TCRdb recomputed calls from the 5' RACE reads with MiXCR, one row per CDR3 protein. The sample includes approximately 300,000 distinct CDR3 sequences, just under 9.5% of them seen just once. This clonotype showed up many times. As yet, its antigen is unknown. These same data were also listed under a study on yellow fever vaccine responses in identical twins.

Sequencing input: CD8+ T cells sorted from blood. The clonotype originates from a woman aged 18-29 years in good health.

The CDR3 region is CASSSSLGYNEQFF. The CDR3, as DNA: TGTGCCAGCAGTTCCTCACTAGGGTACAATGAGCAGTTCTTC. The gene calls are TRBV27 and TRBJ2-1, with D perhaps matching TRBD2 (5 bases). The CDR3 covers 14 residues. CDR1 is MNHEY, CDR2 SMNVEV, per germline (reference sequence). Trimming pared 4 bases from V and 4 bases from J, leaving 11 bases between.